This TCR beta chain derives from a study of cytomegalovirus exposure and HLA in healthy donors. General observations from the study: Cytomegalovirus association was assigned to about 180 TCR beta chains.

The V end lost 3 bases, the J end lost 10 bases, and 14 bases lay between the germline ends. From germline, CDR1 is LNHNV and CDR2 YYDKDF (reference sequence). The CDR3 is made up of 13 amino acids. The repertoire was sequenced with immunoSEQ multiplex PCR; TCRdb's copy has only in-frame clones and lacks some. In the table there are roughly 150,000 clones, about nine tenths of which are singletons. Concerning this clone: As yet, its antigen is unknown.

Specimen: PBMCs. The J gene is TRBJ2-3, the V gene TRBV15; a weak D match, TRBD2 (5 bases). The sequence was collected from a man younger than 35 in good health and CMV-seronegative. The CDR3 region has the DNA TGTGCCACCAGCAGCCTGGACTCCACTTCGCAGTATTTT. This gives the protein CATSSLDSTSQYF.